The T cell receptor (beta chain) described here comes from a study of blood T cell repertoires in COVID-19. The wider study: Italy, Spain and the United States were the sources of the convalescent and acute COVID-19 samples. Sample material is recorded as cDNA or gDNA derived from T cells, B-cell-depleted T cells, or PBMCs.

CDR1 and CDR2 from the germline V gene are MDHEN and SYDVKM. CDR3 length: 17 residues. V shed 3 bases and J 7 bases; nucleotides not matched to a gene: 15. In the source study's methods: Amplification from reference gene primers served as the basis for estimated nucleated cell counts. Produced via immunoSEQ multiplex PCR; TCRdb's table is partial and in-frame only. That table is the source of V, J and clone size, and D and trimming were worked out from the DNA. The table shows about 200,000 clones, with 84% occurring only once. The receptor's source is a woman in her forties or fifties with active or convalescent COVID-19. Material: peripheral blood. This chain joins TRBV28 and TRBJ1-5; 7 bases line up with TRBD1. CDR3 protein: CASSFNRGGKAGQPQHF. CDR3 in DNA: TGTGCCAGCAGTTTTAACAGGGGCGGAAAGGCAGGGCAGCCCCAGCATTTT.